The 18 T cell receptor beta chains presented below share a single source sample, sequenced in a study of chemoradiotherapy in HPV16-positive cancers. Profiled with immunoSEQ multiplex PCR; TCRdb holds only in-frame clones, not every one. This table has approximately 27,000 clones, 84% appearing once. The sample in question was blood, obtained from a patient who underwent chemoradiotherapy. These TCRs come from a human donor with HPV-associated anogenital cancer.

This chain connects TRBV29-1 to TRBJ2-5, with 8 bases lining up with TRBD2. Germline V gene sequence: CDR1 SQVTM, CDR2 ANQGSEA. This CDR3 comprises 13 residues. V trimming: 3 bases; J trimming: 2 bases; junction bases outside the gene matches: 2. In DNA, the CDR3 is TGCAGCGTTGAGGGACTAGATCAAGAGACCCAGTACTTC. It codes for CSVEGLDQETQYF.

The chain employs TRBV4-2 and TRBJ2-7; tentatively, D is TRBD1 (5 bases). The CDR3 has 14 amino acids. Germline CDR1 reads LGHNA; CDR2 reads YNFKEQ. V shed 1 base and J shed 4 bases, with 11 bases lying between them. The CDR3 DNA reads TGTGCCAGCAGCCAAGGACAGAGAAGTTACGAGCAGTACTTC. This sequence encodes CASSQGQRSYEQYF.

This clone was picked up a small number of times. This chain links TRBV7-9 with TRBJ2-7; 7 nucleotides match TRBD1. J gave up 1 base and V 5 bases, and 2 bases lay outside the gene matches. This CDR3 spans 13 amino acids. The germline V gene has CDR1 SEHNR and CDR2 FQNEAQ (reference sequence). The CDR3 reads CASSRDSSYEQYV. The CDR3, as DNA: TGTGCCAGCAGCCGGGACAGTTCCTACGAGCAGTACGTC.

This clone occurred a few times. This chain links TRBV6-4 with TRBJ1-1, with D maybe TRBD1 (6 bases). CDR3 size: 16 residues. From germline, CDR1 is MRHNA and CDR2 SNTAGT. V gave up 10 bases and J gave up 4 bases, with 25 bases separating them. CDR3 protein: CANPTGNRAPSTEAFF. DNA of the CDR3: TGTGCCAACCCGACGGGGAACAGGGCTCCGAGCACTGAAGCTTTCTTT.

The CDR3 DNA is TGCGCCAGCAGTACCCAGGGGAATGAGCAGTTCTTC. Its protein is CASSTQGNEQFF. This chain joins TRBV5-1 and TRBJ2-1; TRBD1 is a possible D gene (6 bases). CDR1 and CDR2 from the germline V gene are SGHRS and YFSETQ. Trimming removed 5 bases from V and 7 bases from J, with 10 bases in between. The CDR3 covers 12 residues.

V gene TRBV7-9 combines with J gene TRBJ2-7, with 7 bases aligning to TRBD2. J gave up 4 bases and V 3 bases, and 6 bases lay outside the gene matches. The CDR3 contains 14 residues. Germline V lookup: CDR1 SEHNR, CDR2 FQNEAQ (reference sequence). The CDR3 nucleotides are TGTGCCAGCAGCTTGGGCGGGGGAGAATACGAGCAGTACTTC. This encodes CASSLGGGEYEQYF.

The chain joins TRBV19 to TRBJ1-2, with D unresolved. V was cut by 7 bases and J by 3 bases, with 6 bases left in between. Germline V lookup: CDR1 LNHDA, CDR2 SQIVND (reference sequence). This CDR3 has 11 amino acids. The CDR3 sequence is CASNLHYGYTF. The CDR3 nucleotides are TGTGCCAGTAATCTCCACTATGGCTACACCTTC. Full variable domain (rest looked up from reference TRBV19 and TRBJ1-2): DGGITQSPKYLFRKEGQNVTLSCEQNLNHDAMYWYRQDPGQGLRLIYYSQIVNDFQKGDIAEGYSVSREKKESFPLTVTSAQKNPTAFYLCASNLHYGYTFGSGTRLTVV.

V usage is TRBV11-3 and J usage is TRBJ1-1, with TRBD1 matching 7 bases. J lost 1 base, V lost 4 bases, and 6 bases had no gene match. Germline V gene data show CDR1 as SGHNT and CDR2 as YENEEA. This CDR3 contains 15 residues. CDR3 residues: CASSSGGNRNTEAFF. The CDR3 DNA follows: TGTGCCAGCAGCTCAGGGGGTAATAGGAACACTGAAGCTTTCTTT.

This chain uses TRBV27 with TRBJ2-1; TRBD1 matches 7 bases. Germline CDR1 and CDR2: MNHEY and SMNVEV (reference sequence). The CDR3 covers 17 residues. J lost 4 bases, V lost 6 bases, and 15 bases had no gene match. The CDR3 region is CASSFLYRDRLYNEQFF. The CDR3 nucleotides are TGTGCCAGCAGCTTCCTTTACCGGGACAGACTTTACAATGAGCAGTTCTTC.

The chain combines TRBV5-1 with TRBJ2-3, with 10 bases identical to TRBD2. V lost 3 bases to trimming and J lost 1 base; unmatched junction nucleotides: 5. This CDR3 region has 16 residues. Germline loops: CDR1 SGHRS, CDR2 YFSETQ. The CDR3 DNA follows: TGCGCCAGCAGCTCGACTAGCGGGCGTCGCACAGATACGCAGTATTTT. Residues: CASSSTSGRRTDTQYF.

This sequence joins TRBV28 and TRBJ1-3; possible D gene TRBD1, 5 bases. Germline CDR1 and CDR2: MDHEN and SYDVKM. This CDR3 has 13 residues. With 5 bases removed from V and 2 bases from J, the gap between germline ends came to 7 bases. CDR3 region: CASSQGTGNTIYF. Here the CDR3 DNA reads TGTGCCAGCAGTCAGGGTACTGGAAACACCATATATTTT.

The rearrangement links TRBV5-1 to TRBJ2-1; the match to TRBD2 covers 11 bases. Germline V gene data show CDR1 as SGHRS and CDR2 as YFSETQ. CDR3 length: 14 amino acids. The V segment lost 1 base and the J segment 8 bases; nucleotides outside the gene matches: 2. In nucleotides, the CDR3 is TGCGCCAGCAGCTTGACTAGCGGGGGCGATGAGCAGTTCTTC. Its protein is CASSLTSGGDEQFF. Drawing the rest from reference TRBV5-1 and TRBJ2-1, the complete variable domain is KAGVTQTPRYLIKTRGQQVTLSCSPISGHRSVSWYQQTPGQGLQFLFEYFSETQRNKGNFPGRFSGRQFSNSRSEMNVSTLELGDSALYLCASSLTSGGDEQFFGPGTRLTVL.

The chain combines TRBV27 with TRBJ1-2; 7 bases map to TRBD1. Trimming took 1 base from V and 0 from J; bases not matched to a gene: 2. The germline CDR1 and CDR2 sequences are MNHEY and SMNVEV (reference sequence). The CDR3 contains 15 residues. CDR3 DNA: TGTGCCAGCAGTTTATTTGGGACAGCTAACTATGGCTACACCTTC. This translates into CASSLFGTANYGYTF.

The gene calls are TRBV28 and TRBJ1-2, with 7 nucleotides matching TRBD1. The CDR3 runs to 14 residues. From germline, CDR1 is MDHEN and CDR2 SYDVKM. V lost 3 bases, J lost 6 bases, and 7 bases stayed unmatched. CDR3: CASSLSRQGNGYTF. In DNA form, the CDR3 reads TGTGCCAGCAGTTTGTCTAGACAGGGCAATGGCTACACCTTC.

V usage is TRBV14 and J usage is TRBJ2-4; tentative D call: TRBD2 (5 bases). Germline V gene sequence: CDR1 SGHDN, CDR2 FVKESK. Trimming removed 3 bases at V and 1 base at J, with 13 bases between. The CDR3 has 16 residues. Here the CDR3 DNA reads TGTGCCAGCAGCCACCCTCATAGGGAGGCCAAAAACATTCAGTACTTC. This gives the protein CASSHPHREAKNIQYF.

The gene calls are TRBV5-4 and TRBJ1-2; maybe TRBD1 (5 bases). The CDR3 length is 15 residues. Germline CDR1 reads SGHNT; CDR2 reads YYREEE (reference sequence). With 0 bases removed from V and 4 bases from J, the gap between germline ends came to 13 bases. The DNA for the CDR3 is TGTGCCAGCAGCTTGGGGGGGACCCGAAGCTATGGCTACACCTTC. It encodes CASSLGGTRSYGYTF.

The chain links TRBV4-1 to TRBJ2-2; D not resolved. The CDR3 extends over 14 amino acids. V gave up 0 bases and J gave up 3 bases, with 5 bases separating them. Germline lookup yields CDR1 MGHRA and CDR2 YSYEKL. The CDR3 bases are TGCGCCAGCAGCCAAGACTTGGACACCGGGGAGCTGTTTTTT. Protein sequence: CASSQDLDTGELFF.

The chain carries TRBV11-2 and TRBJ1-6, with D possibly matching TRBD1 (6 bases). CDR1 and CDR2 (germline): SGHAT, FQNNGV. The ends were cut back, 5 bases at V and 13 bases at J, with 15 bases in the middle. This CDR3 has 13 residues. This CDR3 is CASSTGSGGPLHF. The CDR3 coding sequence is TGTGCCAGCAGCACAGGATCCGGGGGCCCCCTCCACTTT.